The rows below give T cell receptor beta chains drawn from one sample of a study of cytotoxic CD8 clonotypes in ibrutinib-treated CLL. Data came from immunoSEQ multiplex PCR; TCRdb stores just in-frame clones and leaves some out. The sample lists about 35,000 clones, 49% occurring once. Sequenced material: PBMCs, taken before ibrutinib treatment. Receptors were obtained from a human donor with chronic lymphocytic leukemia. Each CDR3 is given with its conserved first and last residue. The order of the fields is D gene, J gene, V gene, clone size, CDR3 DNA, CDR3 protein. A D gene is named only where the DNA matches it firmly. Not all rows give a size; the values are once, few, many and, for expanded clones, a class.

D gene: NA
J gene: TRBJ1-6
V gene: TRBV6-5
clone size: many
CDR3 DNA: TGTGCCAGCAGTTATCGGGATAATTCACCCCTCCACTTT
CDR3 protein: CASSYRDNSPLHF

D gene: NA
J gene: TRBJ1-4
V gene: TRBV7-2
clone size: NA
CDR3 DNA: TGTGCCAGCAGCTTACAATCACAGGGCCCTGAAAAACTGTTTTTT
CDR3 protein: CASSLQSQGPEKLFF

D gene: NA
J gene: TRBJ1-5
V gene: TRBV10-2
clone size: NA
CDR3 DNA: TGCGCCCCCGGGGTATTTCAGCCCCAGCATTTT
CDR3 protein: CAPGVFQPQHF

D gene: TRBD2
J gene: TRBJ2-1
V gene: TRBV4-2
clone size: NA
CDR3 DNA: TGTGCCAGCAGCCAGGGACTAGTTGCCGTCAATGAGCAGTTCTTC
CDR3 protein: CASSQGLVAVNEQFF

D gene: TRBD1
J gene: TRBJ2-2
V gene: TRBV7-8
clone size: few
CDR3 DNA: TGTGCCAGCAGGGGGGACAGGTTGATCGGGGAGCTGTTTTTT
CDR3 protein: CASRGDRLIGELFF

D gene: NA
J gene: TRBJ1-2
V gene: TRBV18
clone size: few
CDR3 DNA: TGTGCCAGCTCACAAGACGGTAACTATGGCTACACCTTC
CDR3 protein: CASSQDGNYGYTF

D gene: NA
J gene: TRBJ2-1
V gene: TRBV6-1
clone size: NA
CDR3 DNA: TGTGCCAGCAGCCCCCAGGGGGGGGAATACAATGAGCAGTTCTTC
CDR3 protein: CASSPQGGEYNEQFF

D gene: TRBD1
J gene: TRBJ2-2
V gene: TRBV27
clone size: NA
CDR3 DNA: TGTGCCAGCAGTCCCCGACAGGGGGGCACCGGGGAGCTGTTTTTT
CDR3 protein: CASSPRQGGTGELFF

D gene: NA
J gene: TRBJ1-2
V gene: TRBV20-1
clone size: NA
CDR3 DNA: TGCAGTGCCGATTATGGCTACACCTTC
CDR3 protein: CSADYGYTF

D gene: TRBD2
J gene: TRBJ2-2
V gene: TRBV7-7
clone size: few
CDR3 DNA: TGTGCTAGCAGCCTTGAGCGGGGGGGCTTGGTGTTTTTT
CDR3 protein: CASSLERGGLVFF

D gene: NA
J gene: TRBJ2-5
V gene: TRBV9
clone size: few
CDR3 DNA: TGTGCCAGCAGCGTAGCCTCGGGGACGGGGACCCAGTACTTC
CDR3 protein: CASSVASGTGTQYF

D gene: NA
J gene: TRBJ1-6
V gene: TRBV10-3
clone size: few
CDR3 DNA: TGTGCCATCACCCCCGGTGATGAATCACCCCTCCACTTT
CDR3 protein: CAITPGDESPLHF

D gene: NA
J gene: TRBJ1-2
V gene: TRBV29-1
clone size: few
CDR3 DNA: TGCAGCGTTGAAACGGGGGGCGGCTACACCTTC
CDR3 protein: CSVETGGGYTF

D gene: NA
J gene: TRBJ2-7
V gene: TRBV6-1
clone size: NA
CDR3 DNA: TGTGCCAGCAGTGACGCGGGACAGCCTGACTACGAGCAGTACTTC
CDR3 protein: CASSDAGQPDYEQYF

D gene: NA
J gene: TRBJ1-5
V gene: TRBV7-9
clone size: NA
CDR3 DNA: TGTGCCAGCAGCCCCTTGGGGAATCATCAGCCCCAGCATTTT
CDR3 protein: CASSPLGNHQPQHF

D gene: NA
J gene: TRBJ1-1
V gene: TRBV6-1
clone size: NA
CDR3 DNA: TGTGCCAGCACCCCTCCGATGAACACTGAAGCTTTCTTT
CDR3 protein: CASTPPMNTEAFF

D gene: NA
J gene: TRBJ2-1
V gene: TRBV11-3
clone size: few
CDR3 DNA: TGTGCCAGCAGCTTAGATAGTTATGCGGTGTACAATGAGCAGTTCTTC
CDR3 protein: CASSLDSYAVYNEQFF

D gene: TRBD1
J gene: TRBJ1-1
V gene: TRBV7-3
clone size: few
CDR3 DNA: TGTGCCAGCAGCGGACAGGGTGGTACTGAAGCTTTCTTT
CDR3 protein: CASSGQGGTEAFF

D gene: NA
J gene: TRBJ2-1
V gene: TRBV5-1
clone size: NA
CDR3 DNA: TGCGCCAGCAGCTTGGCGCAAAACAATGAGCAGTTCTTC
CDR3 protein: CASSLAQNNEQFF

D gene: NA
J gene: TRBJ1-5
V gene: TRBV5-8
clone size: few
CDR3 DNA: TGTGCCAGCAGCGTAATGGAGCGGGGGAGCAATCAGCCCCAGCATTTT
CDR3 protein: CASSVMERGSNQPQHF

D gene: NA
J gene: TRBJ1-2
V gene: TRBV19
clone size: few
CDR3 DNA: TGTGCCAGTTCTTTCTTCACAGGGTACTATGGCTACACCTTC
CDR3 protein: CASSFFTGYYGYTF

D gene: NA
J gene: TRBJ2-2
V gene: TRBV6-6
clone size: few
CDR3 DNA: TGTGCCACGAGGGTGCCCGGGGAGCTGTTTTTT
CDR3 protein: CATRVPGELFF

D gene: NA
J gene: TRBJ1-2
V gene: TRBV9
clone size: NA
CDR3 DNA: TGTGCCAGCAGCCTGCATGAACAGGATCCCTATGGCTACACCTTC
CDR3 protein: CASSLHEQDPYGYTF

D gene: NA
J gene: TRBJ2-3
V gene: TRBV4-1
clone size: NA
CDR3 DNA: TGCGCCAGCAGCCAATACCGGAGGGCAGATACGCAGTATTTT
CDR3 protein: CASSQYRRADTQYF

D gene: NA
J gene: TRBJ1-6
V gene: TRBV7-9
clone size: few
CDR3 DNA: TGTGCCAGCAGCCCGGTCCCGTTGGGTAAGGTCTCACCCCTCCACTTT
CDR3 protein: CASSPVPLGKVSPLHF

D gene: TRBD1
J gene: TRBJ2-7
V gene: TRBV19
clone size: NA
CDR3 DNA: TGTGCCAGTAGTATAGGGGGGACAGGGGGTGACGAGCAGTACTTC
CDR3 protein: CASSIGGTGGDEQYF

D gene: TRBD1
J gene: TRBJ1-3
V gene: TRBV5-1
clone size: NA
CDR3 DNA: TGCGCCAGCAGCGTGGAAGGGACAGATTATGGAAACACCATATATTTT
CDR3 protein: CASSVEGTDYGNTIYF

D gene: NA
J gene: TRBJ2-7
V gene: TRBV18
clone size: few
CDR3 DNA: TGTGCCAGCTCACCACCGACAAGGGTCCCCTACGAGCAGTACTTC
CDR3 protein: CASSPPTRVPYEQYF

D gene: NA
J gene: TRBJ1-2
V gene: TRBV28
clone size: NA
CDR3 DNA: TGTGCCAGCTCCCCTGGTGGCAGGGGTAATGGCTACACCTTC
CDR3 protein: CASSPGGRGNGYTF

D gene: NA
J gene: TRBJ2-5
V gene: TRBV18
clone size: NA
CDR3 DNA: TGTGCCAGCTCACAGCAAGAGACCCAGTACTTC
CDR3 protein: CASSQQETQYF

D gene: NA
J gene: TRBJ2-7
V gene: TRBV5-1
clone size: few
CDR3 DNA: TGCGCCAGCAGCTTGGCCCAAGTGAAGAGTGAGCAGTACTTC
CDR3 protein: CASSLAQVKSEQYF

D gene: NA
J gene: TRBJ2-3
V gene: TRBV27
clone size: NA
CDR3 DNA: TGTGCCAGCAGAACGACTAGAACAGATACGCAGTATTTT
CDR3 protein: CASRTTRTDTQYF

D gene: NA
J gene: TRBJ2-3
V gene: TRBV7-2
clone size: few
CDR3 DNA: TGTGCCAGCGGAATGGTTGGGGCCCCAGGAGATACGCAGTATTTT
CDR3 protein: CASGMVGAPGDTQYF